This T cell receptor beta chain comes out of a study of shared clonotypes between healthy human individuals (dated by TCRdb to about 2020). Background for the entire study: The cohort comprised a couple of women and a few men aged 18 to 49 years. Each donor's leukapheresis produced roughly between roughly 0.85 and 10 billion PBMCs. To estimate repertoire size and how much clonotype sharing occurs between individuals, the study deeply sequenced the blood TCR repertoires of several healthy adults. For each donor, CD4 naive and CD4 memory were each run on three plates, CD8 naive on two plates, and CD8 memory on one plate. To increase sequencing depth and limit assay-specific biases, different laboratories used diverse techniques to prepare libraries and sequence TCR repertoires.

On the study overall, not on this receptor specifically: Higher generation probabilities were observed for clonotypes shared by all four sorted-subset donors than for non-shared clonotypes. Sampling was restricted to blood, and TCR repertoires in tissues likely differ from the TCR repertoires found in blood. Rarefaction of sorted-subset datasets indicated incomplete sequencing despite the large sequencing depth. Naive subsets generally had larger estimated clonotype richness than memory subsets. Based on pairwise subsampling, the degree of clonotype sharing among donors was expected to be affected by sequencing depth. Across several donors, approximately 5% of naive CD4, approximately 3.5% of naive CD8, roughly 2.2% of memory CD4, and 0.4% to 0.45% of memory CD8 clonotypes were shared. Because the study included a small number of donors, the genetic and exposure-history diversity represented was limited.

TCR CDR3 regions were amplified from genomic DNA by multiplex PCR using the deep immunoSEQ assay. Extracted genomic DNA from each cell subset was distributed evenly across all wells of several immunoSEQ 96-well plates, and each plate was treated as a replicate. For sorted subsets, each replicate PCR was loaded with 150 to 250 ng genomic DNA, equivalent to 30,000 to 35,000 T cell genomes. Purified libraries were measured with a Qubit 3.0 fluorometer, size-checked on a Bioanalyzer 2100, and measured again with the KAPA Library Quantification kit. Each immunoSEQ 96-well plate was sequenced on its own single-read 150-cycle Illumina NextSeq 550 flow cell. Regarding the original processing steps: Because the immunoSEQ output held only junctional sequences and lacked quality scores, the filtering could not match the filtering applied to full-length reads. To assign V/J genes and CDR3, sequences were annotated against IMGT germline references using PyIR, a Python wrapper for IgBLAST v1.9. Reads were filtered out if the reads had weak V/J assignments (E-value above 1e-6), no CDR3, stop codons, out-of-frame junctions, or ambiguous translated residues. A V3J clonotype was defined by an identical inferred V gene, J gene, and CDR3 amino acid sequence. The percentage overlap between two repertoires was calculated by dividing the number of shared unique clonotypes by the size of the smaller repertoire. Repertoire richness was assessed with RTK rarefaction, the Chao1 estimator, and Recon v2.1 estimates of unobserved clonotypes. For all TCRbeta clonotypes obtained by the gDNA method from four donors, generation probabilities were computed with OLGA. Sourced from immuneACCESS, this table was stored by TCRdb with only in-frame sequences that have V and J called. A share of the clones is absent; for the studies checked, an unresolved V gene accounts for under half, and the remainder has no known explanation. From that table come the V and J calls and clone size; the DNA was used to work out D and trimming. The sample has some 2,000,000 clones on record, nearly 97% of them singletons. Of the sample, approximately 0.13% is held by the ten largest clones.

Donors were healthy HIV-negative adults with no recently reported acute infections or vaccinations. Only Caucasian adults living in Nashville, Tennessee, USA were represented among the donors. CD4+ T cells were enriched through magnetic negative selection, after which naive cells were positively selected on CD45RA and the remaining negative fraction served as the memory subset. Blood was obtained by leukapheresis, after which PBMCs were separated by Ficoll-Histopaque density gradient centrifugation and cryopreserved in liquid nitrogen vapor phase. Analytical flow cytometry was used to check the purity and quantity of every magnetically sorted T cell population. From each sorted fraction, genomic DNA was isolated and quantified by UV absorbance on a Nanodrop 2000c. In the germline V gene (reference sequence), CDR1 corresponds to GTSNPN and CDR2 to SVGIG. Relative to germline, V is 3 bases shorter and J is 1 base shorter, with 5 bases between their ends. From the cysteine through the phenylalanine, the CDR3 covers 12 amino acids. The only DNA kept is the CDR3, 36 bases in frame from the first base.

Of note for this clone: The specificity of this receptor is unknown. Base qualities are not provided; no much larger clone lies one nucleotide away.

The clonotype originates from a man in his late teens or twenties in good health. The sample consisted of naive CD4+ T cells sorted from blood. Explained via the paper, the cell subset or site label denotes: CD45RA+ positively selected. The chain uses TRBV30 and TRBJ2-3; the D gene cannot be resolved reliably. The nucleotide sequence reads as follows: TGTGCCTGGAGCGCGGGCACAGATACGCAGTATTTT. Its protein product is CAWSAGTDTQYF.